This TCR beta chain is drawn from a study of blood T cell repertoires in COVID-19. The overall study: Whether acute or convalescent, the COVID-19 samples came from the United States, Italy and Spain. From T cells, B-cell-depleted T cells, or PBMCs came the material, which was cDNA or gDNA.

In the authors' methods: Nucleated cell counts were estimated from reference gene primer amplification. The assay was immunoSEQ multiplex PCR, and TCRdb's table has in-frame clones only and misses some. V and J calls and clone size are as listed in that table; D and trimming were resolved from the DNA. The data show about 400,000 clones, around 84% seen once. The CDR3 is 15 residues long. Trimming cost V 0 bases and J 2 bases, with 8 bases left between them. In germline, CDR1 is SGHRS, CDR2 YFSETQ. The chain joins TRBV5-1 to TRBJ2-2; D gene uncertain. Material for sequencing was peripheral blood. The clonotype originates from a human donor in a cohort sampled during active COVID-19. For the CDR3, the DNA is TGCGCCAGCAGCTTGGCGGTGGGCAACACCGGGGAGCTGTTTTTT. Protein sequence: CASSLAVGNTGELFF.